These 30 T cell receptor beta chains were all obtained from the same sample, sequenced in a study of T cells after yellow fever vaccination. TCRdb called the 5' RACE reads again in MiXCR, with one record for every CDR3 protein. The table shows about 260,000 distinct CDR3 sequences, with 10% to 15% occurring only once. The specimen comprised CD4+ T cells sorted from PBMCs, sampled 45 days after the yellow fever booster vaccination. The receptors were sampled from a man in his thirties or forties who received the YFV17D yellow fever vaccine.

This clonotype was found a few times. This chain links TRBV28 with TRBJ2-3; tentatively, D is TRBD2 (6 bases). This CDR3 contains 17 residues. Looked up from germline, CDR1 is MDHEN and CDR2 is SYDVKM. V was pared by 8 bases and J by 0 bases, with 21 bases between. The CDR3 nucleotides read TGTGCCAGCGGCTACCCGCCGGGGAGCGGGAGCACAGATACGCAGTATTTT. Residues: CASGYPPGSGSTDTQYF.

This clonotype was seen only a few times. J is TRBJ1-4 and V is TRBV18; D is unclear. The germline gives CDR1 KGHSH, CDR2 LQKENI. V was pared by 3 bases and J by 8 bases, with 7 bases between. The length of the CDR3 is 12 residues. The CDR3 DNA reads as TGTGCCAGCTCACCCGACTACGAAAAACTGTTTTTT. It specifies CASSPDYEKLFF.

V and J are TRBV6-2 or TRBV6-3 and TRBJ2-5, with a tentative D call TRBD2 (5 bases). Germline values: CDR1 MNHEY, CDR2 SVGEGT. V dropped 4 bases and J dropped 9 bases, with 18 bases sitting between them. This CDR3 comprises 14 residues. The CDR3 DNA reads as TGTGCCAGCAGTTGGGTCAGCGGCCTCGGGGCCCAGTACTTC. It codes for CASSWVSGLGAQYF.

This sequence joins TRBV7-2 and TRBJ1-5; a possible D gene is TRBD1 (5 bases). V shed 2 bases and J shed 4 bases, with 12 bases lying between them. The CDR3 has 15 residues. CDR1 is SGHTA, CDR2 FQGNSA, per germline. This CDR3 is CASSLSQGPNQPQHF. The CDR3, as DNA: TGTGCCAGCAGCTTATCCCAGGGACCGAATCAGCCCCAGCATTTT.

This clonotype was observed a few times. V gene TRBV10-2 combines with J gene TRBJ2-3; 7 bases map to TRBD2. This CDR3 is 15 amino acids long. In germline, CDR1 is WSHSY, CDR2 SAAADI. Trimming cost V 6 bases and J 2 bases; bases outside gene matches: 8. CDR3 residues: CASRASGDFTDTQYF. CDR3 DNA: TGCGCCAGCAGGGCTAGCGGAGACTTCACAGATACGCAGTATTTT.

The sample holds a few counts of this clonotype. The chain links TRBV7-2 to TRBJ2-7; no clear D. Germline values: CDR1 SGHTA, CDR2 FQGNSA. This CDR3 spans 11 amino acids. V lost 0 bases and J lost 6, with 3 bases in between. The CDR3: CASSLAIEQYF. CDR3 in DNA: TGTGCCAGCAGCTTAGCAATCGAGCAGTACTTC.

This chain links TRBV29-1 with TRBJ1-2; no clear D. V was trimmed by 4 bases and J by 6 bases, leaving 15 bases between them. Germline loops: CDR1 SQVTM, CDR2 ANQGSEA. This CDR3 has 13 residues. CDR3: CSVVSPEWDGYTF. The CDR3 coding sequence is TGCAGCGTTGTAAGTCCGGAGTGGGATGGCTACACCTTC.

This clonotype was counted only a few times. The chain links TRBV20-1 to TRBJ2-7; weak D call: TRBD1 (6 bases). V dropped 3 bases and J dropped 3 bases, with 9 bases sitting between them. Germline V CDR1 and CDR2: DFQATT, SNEGSKA (reference sequence). The CDR3 covers 12 residues. CDR3 amino acids: CSARDRNYEQYF. CDR3 in DNA: TGCAGTGCTAGGGACAGAAACTACGAGCAGTACTTC.

This clonotype was observed a handful of times. The rearrangement links TRBV20-1 to TRBJ1-1; a weak D match, TRBD1 (5 bases). CDR1 is DFQATT, CDR2 SNEGSKA, per germline (reference sequence). This CDR3 has 15 amino acids. The V gene lost 0 bases and the J gene lost 1 base, with 12 bases spanning the gap. CDR3 region: CSARDMGTGNTEAFF. Here the CDR3 DNA reads TGCAGTGCTAGAGATATGGGAACAGGGAACACTGAAGCTTTCTTT.

This chain uses TRBV6-2 or TRBV6-3 with TRBJ2-7; 7 nucleotides match TRBD1. The CDR3 consists of 14 residues. The trim removed 4 bases at V and 2 bases at J, leaving 5 bases unmatched. CDR1 and CDR2 from the germline V gene are MNHEY and SVGEGT. The CDR3 region has the DNA TGTGCCAGCAGTTTCGTACAGGGGCCCTACGAGCAGTACTTC. Translated: CASSFVQGPYEQYF.

This clonotype was detected only a few times. The rearrangement uses TRBV6-1 and TRBJ2-7; 8 bases line up with TRBD2. In germline, CDR1 is MNHNS, CDR2 SASEGT. The CDR3 is 14 residues long. Trimming removed 6 bases from V and 5 bases from J; junction bases left unmatched: 9. This chain's CDR3 is CASSFSGKENEQYF. The CDR3 region has the DNA TGTGCCAGCAGCTTTAGCGGGAAAGAGAACGAGCAGTACTTC.

The CDR3 DNA follows: TGCAGCGTGGGACAGGGCAAATCCTACGAGCAGTACTTC. The encoded protein is CSVGQGKSYEQYF. The V gene is TRBV29-1, the J gene TRBJ2-7, with 9 bases matching TRBD1. The germline gives CDR1 SQVTM, CDR2 ANQGSEA. The CDR3 covers 13 residues. V trimming: 6 bases; J trimming: 1 base; junction bases outside the gene matches: 4.

This clonotype showed up many times. The chain links TRBV27 to TRBJ2-7; D may be TRBD2 (5 bases). The CDR3 has 16 amino acids. V was cut by 5 bases and J by 0 bases, with 17 bases left in between. The germline V gene encodes CDR1 MNHEY and CDR2 SMNVEV (reference sequence). This CDR3 reads CASSVERPGSSYEQYF. For the CDR3, the DNA is TGTGCCAGCAGTGTGGAAAGGCCGGGGAGCTCCTACGAGCAGTACTTC.

This clonotype was seen only a few times. V gene TRBV10-2 combines with J gene TRBJ2-7; 7 bases map to TRBD2. The germline CDR1 and CDR2 sequences are WSHSY and SAAADI. The CDR3 length is 14 residues. CDR3: CGQWGGTSSYEQYF. The DNA for the CDR3 is TGCGGACAATGGGGGGGGACTTCTTCCTACGAGCAGTACTTC.

The rearrangement uses TRBV5-1 and TRBJ2-1; D gene unclear. The CDR3 covers 16 residues. V gave up 1 base and J gave up 4 bases, with 15 bases separating them. Germline CDR1 is SGHRS and CDR2 is YFSETQ. The CDR3 reads CASSLYPRRLYNEQFF. DNA for the CDR3: TGCGCCAGCAGCTTGTACCCCCGTCGCCTTTACAATGAGCAGTTCTTC.

The rearrangement joins TRBV12-3 or TRBV12-4 to TRBJ2-3, with 8 positions matching TRBD1. The CDR3 has 14 amino acids. The junction had 10 bases not matched to a gene; V was cut back by 6 bases and J by 8 bases. The CDR3: CASRLTGAGGTQYF. In nucleotides, the CDR3 is TGTGCCAGCAGACTGACAGGGGCAGGCGGTACGCAGTATTTT.

This clonotype was recorded a few times. V is TRBV7-2 and J is TRBJ2-5, with TRBD2 identical over 11 bases. Germline V gene sequence: CDR1 SGHTA, CDR2 FQGNSA. CDR3 length: 16 amino acids. V trimming: 5 bases; J trimming: 5 bases; junction bases outside the gene matches: 10. CDR3 amino acids: CASSLSSGRAGETQYF. The CDR3 coding sequence is TGTGCCAGCAGCCTCAGTAGCGGGAGGGCCGGGGAGACCCAGTACTTC.

This rearrangement joins TRBV18 to TRBJ1-3; D uncertain. Trimming removed 1 base at V and 4 bases at J, with 8 bases between. CDR1 is KGHSH and CDR2 is LQKENI in the germline V gene. This CDR3 region has 14 residues. CDR3 nucleotides: TGTGCCAGCTCACCACAGGGTCCCGGAAACACCATATATTTT. It encodes CASSPQGPGNTIYF.

V gene TRBV6-5 combines with J gene TRBJ2-1; 8 nucleotides align to TRBD2. CDR1 is MNHEY and CDR2 is SVGAGI in the germline V gene. The CDR3 covers 17 residues. Germline trimming cut 2 bases from V and 2 bases from J; bases unmatched to any gene: 8. The CDR3 here is CASSYGSGRGAYNEQFF. The DNA for the CDR3 is TGTGCCAGCAGTTACGGCAGCGGGAGAGGAGCCTACAATGAGCAGTTCTTC.

In this sample, this clonotype turned up a few times. The V and J genes are TRBV7-2 and TRBJ1-6, with D hard to call. This CDR3 is 15 amino acids long. V dropped 0 bases and J dropped 13 bases, with 16 bases sitting between them. The germline V gene has CDR1 SGHTA and CDR2 FQGNSA. The CDR3 region is CASSLAFNSEWPLHF. CDR3 DNA: TGTGCCAGCAGCTTAGCGTTCAATTCGGAGTGGCCCCTCCACTTT.

The rearrangement uses TRBV20-1 and TRBJ1-3; no reliable D call. Germline V gene sequence: CDR1 DFQATT, CDR2 SNEGSKA (reference sequence). The CDR3 runs to 16 residues. V shed 0 bases and J shed 0 bases, with 12 bases lying between them. Here the CDR3 DNA reads TGCAGTGCTAGAGATATTCGGGAACCCTCTGGAAACACCATATATTTT. Its protein product is CSARDIREPSGNTIYF.

The CDR3 is CASSWGGSTEAFF. The DNA of the CDR3 is TGTGCCAGCAGTTGGGGCGGGAGCACTGAAGCTTTCTTT. The J gene is TRBJ1-1, the V gene TRBV12-3 or TRBV12-4, with TRBD1 as a possible D gene (5 bases). V was clipped by 4 bases and J by 4 bases, with 10 bases between them. The CDR3 length is 13 residues.

The chain uses TRBV3-1 and TRBJ1-4, with D perhaps matching TRBD1 (5 bases). Trimming pared 5 bases from V and 5 bases from J, leaving 9 bases between. This CDR3 has 13 residues. CDR1 LGHDT and CDR2 YNNKEL come from the germline V gene (reference sequence). DNA of the CDR3: TGTGCCAGCAGCAACCGACAGAATGAAAAACTGTTTTTT. It specifies CASSNRQNEKLFF.

This clonotype was seen only a few times. The chain employs TRBV12-3 or TRBV12-4 and TRBJ1-5; D unclear. This CDR3 comprises 12 residues. V lost 3 bases and J lost 5, with 5 bases in between. CDR3 coding DNA: TGTGCCAGCAGTTTTCGGGATCAGCCCCAGCATTTT. It translates to CASSFRDQPQHF.

The rearrangement uses TRBV15 and TRBJ2-7; 8 bases fit TRBD2. Germline V gene lookup returns CDR1 LNHNV and CDR2 YYDKDF (reference sequence). Germline trimming cut 5 bases from V and 7 bases from J; bases unmatched to any gene: 7. The CDR3 runs to 13 residues. The CDR3 loop is CATSVGLAREQYF. The CDR3 coding sequence is TGTGCCACCAGCGTTGGACTAGCAAGAGAGCAGTACTTC.

This chain links TRBV15 with TRBJ2-1; D might be TRBD2 (5 bases). The germline V gene encodes CDR1 LNHNV and CDR2 YYDKDF (reference sequence). V was trimmed by 1 base and J by 10 bases, leaving 17 bases between them. The CDR3 contains 15 residues. This chain's CDR3 is CATSRAGVVSGEQFF. In DNA, the CDR3 is TGTGCCACCAGCAGAGCCGGCGTAGTAAGCGGCGAGCAGTTCTTC.

This clonotype has just a few counts. The chain employs TRBV5-1 and TRBJ2-3; D is ambiguous. CDR1 SGHRS and CDR2 YFSETQ come from the germline V gene. The CDR3 is made up of 13 amino acids. V was clipped by 3 bases and J by 2 bases, with 7 bases between them. The CDR3 DNA follows: TGCGCCAGCAGCTCAACTTACACAGATACGCAGTATTTT. Translation gives CASSSTYTDTQYF.

This clonotype was seen a handful of times. One end of the junction fails to match germline, which may point to a read error. CDR3 sequence reads: CATSGQSSYEQYF. In nucleotides, the CDR3 is TGTGCCACCAGCGGGCAGAGCTCCTACGAGCAGTACTTC. The rearrangement uses TRBV7-2 and TRBJ2-7; D possibly corresponds to TRBD2 (6 bases). This CDR3 spans 13 amino acids. Germline V gives CDR1 SGHTA, CDR2 FQGNSA.

This clonotype was seen more than once but under ten times. This chain connects TRBV5-1 to TRBJ2-1; D may be TRBD1 (6 bases). CDR3 length: 16 residues. The V gene lost 4 bases and the J gene lost 8 bases, with 22 bases spanning the gap. Germline CDR1 SGHRS, CDR2 YFSETQ. CDR3 sequence reads: CASSLERQESGHEQFF. In nucleotides, the CDR3 is TGCGCCAGCAGCCTAGAAAGACAGGAATCGGGGCATGAGCAGTTCTTC.

This clonotype was seen a few times. This chain connects TRBV25-1 to TRBJ2-2, with 9 bases aligning to TRBD1. The CDR3 loop spans 16 amino acids. Trimming took 4 bases from V and 1 from J; bases not matched to a gene: 4. Germline V gives CDR1 MGHDK, CDR2 SYGVNS. This chain's CDR3 is CASSGTGQGNTGELFF. CDR3 DNA sequence: TGTGCCAGCAGTGGGACGGGACAGGGGAACACCGGGGAGCTGTTTTTT.